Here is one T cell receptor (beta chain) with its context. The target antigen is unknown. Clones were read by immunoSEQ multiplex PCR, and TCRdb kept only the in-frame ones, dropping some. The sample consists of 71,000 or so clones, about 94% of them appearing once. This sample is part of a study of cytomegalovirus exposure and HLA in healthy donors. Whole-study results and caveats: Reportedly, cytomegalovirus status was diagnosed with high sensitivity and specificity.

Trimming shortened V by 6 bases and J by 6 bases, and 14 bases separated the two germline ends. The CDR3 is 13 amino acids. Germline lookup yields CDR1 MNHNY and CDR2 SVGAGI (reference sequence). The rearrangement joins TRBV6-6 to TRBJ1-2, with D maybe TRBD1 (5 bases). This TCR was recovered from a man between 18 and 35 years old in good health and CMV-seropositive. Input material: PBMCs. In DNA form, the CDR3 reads TGTGCCAGCAGGCCACAGGAAACAGATGGCTACACCTTC. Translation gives CASRPQETDGYTF.